This entry describes one T cell receptor beta chain. Cohorts were determined from participant-reported clinical history. Generated by immunoSEQ multiplex PCR, the TCRdb table keeps only in-frame clones and is missing some. This table holds 400,000 to 500,000 clones, around 89% found once. This sample was included in a study of blood T cell repertoires in COVID-19. The sequence was obtained from a middle-aged woman who had recovered from COVID-19. What was sequenced was PBMCs or T cells enriched from blood (not recorded which).

The CDR3 region has the DNA TGTGCCAGCAGTTTGGGCAGGCAAACTGAAGCTTTCTTT. Translated: CASSLGRQTEAFF. This sequence joins TRBV27 and TRBJ1-1; D is undetermined. The length of the CDR3 is 13 residues. Germline V gene lookup returns CDR1 MNHEY and CDR2 SMNVEV (reference sequence). Trimming stripped 3 bases from V and 5 bases from J, with 10 bases between.